This TCR beta chain was observed in a study of Graves' ophthalmopathy and Graves' hyperthyroidism (dated by TCRdb to 2016 to 2019). General notes on the study: Peripheral blood was collected at initial diagnosis, before any treatment. In about six hyperthyroidism patients, T-cell repertoires of thyroid tissue and blood were compared. In total, some 130 blood samples were TCR-sequenced: approximately 40 ophthalmopathy, roughly 80 hyperthyroidism and roughly 17 hyperthyroidism-to-ophthalmopathy patients. TCR beta repertoire signatures were used to distinguish Graves' ophthalmopathy from Graves' hyperthyroidism and to predict progression to ophthalmopathy. The roughly 91 discovery patients were randomly divided into training and test sets at a 7:3 ratio. A discovery set of 95 to 100 patients (about 45 ophthalmopathy, 60 or so stable hyperthyroidism) was enrolled to explore V-J signatures distinguishing ophthalmopathy from hyperthyroidism. Following sample collection, hyperthyroidism patients were given methimazole at a starting dose of 30 mg daily, and ophthalmopathy patients were given high-dose intravenous methylprednisolone. An independent validation cohort was composed of 18 hyperthyroidism patients and approximately 15 patients who later progressed from hyperthyroidism to ophthalmopathy.

Many counts were recorded for this clonotype. The specificity of this receptor is unknown. No qualities accompany the bases; no much larger clone lies one base away. CDR1 and CDR2 were assigned from the germline V gene as MNHEY and SVGEGT. V drops 10 bases and J drops 0 bases, leaving 19 bases in between. The CDR3 spans 17 residues, from the cysteine through the phenylalanine. CDR3 DNA is the only sequence kept; it has 51 bases, read in frame from the first base. Stable hyperthyroidism was defined as no progression to ophthalmopathy within 18 months of follow-up. Hyperthyroidism patients were newly diagnosed, with disease duration under 2 months, and aged 18 to 65 years. Patients with other autoimmune diseases, uncontrolled infections, pregnancy or lactation were excluded from the study. Clinical symptoms, serum thyroxine, TRAb, thyroid ultrasound and orbital computed tomography formed the basis of the diagnosis. Ficoll-Paque density gradient centrifugation was used to isolate PBMCs from approximately 10 ml of fresh peripheral blood. Trizol reagent was used to extract the total RNA, and its quality was then checked on an Agilent 2100 Bioanalyzer.

On the study overall, not on this receptor specifically: Most of the expanded thyroid clonotypes with a frequency above 0.001 were also detected in blood, and it was suggested that the thyroid immune response may be reflected by blood repertoires. Ophthalmopathy was separated from stable hyperthyroidism by the 13-signature model with just under 90% sensitivity and 81% to 84% specificity in cross-validation and with 80%/75% in the test set. In validation, the model predicted ophthalmopathy progression with about 71% sensitivity and roughly 72% specificity; some 13 predicted patients were CT-confirmed with GO in a median of approximately 6.2 months. No statistical method was used to set the sample size in advance, and the investigators knew which group each participant was assigned to.

For repertoire sequencing, the TCR beta CDR3 regions were amplified from RNA transcripts. The first round was an RT-PCR using HTBI primers with the Qiagen OneStep RT-PCR kit, and this first round was followed by a second-round multiplex PCR, then size selection and purification. The libraries underwent paired-end sequencing with 100 bp reads on an Illumina HiSeq2000. Per the authors' processing: SOAPnuke was used to process the reads, removing any read that contained adapters or uncalled bases, had a mean Phred below 15, or lacked an exact match to the constant primer or identifier. COPE v1.2.5 was used to merge high-quality paired reads. Unique nucleotide sequences were defined as clonotypes and aligned to IMGT TRB V, D and J references using MiTCR v1.1. The analysis was limited to V-J combinations with a frequency above 0.0001, which together covered just over 98% of the repertoires. For each V-J combination, a TCR clonal expansion and chaos score was defined as F50 clonal expansion divided by the chaos observed in the TCRdist matrix. Features were reduced by Welch's t-statistics and random forest to over 10 V-J combinations, which fed a naive Bayes classifier. The Morisita-Horn index was used to measure how similar the thyroid and blood repertoires were. TCRdb reprocessed the public reads (quality trimming at Q25 with fastp, clone calling with MiXCR) and kept in-frame beta chains. Under each unique CDR3 protein, matching rows form one entry showing the most common genes and DNA. These V and J calls rely on TCRdb rather than the paper's analysis. This sample is represented by a few hundred thousand distinct CDR3 sequences; 20% to 25% of them were singletons. The top ten hold 3% of the sample.

The chain links TRBV6-2 or TRBV6-3 with TRBJ2-6; the D region is possibly TRBD1 or TRBD2, each matching across 6 bases. The clonotype was recovered from a woman aged 18-29 years with stable Graves' hyperthyroidism. Donor details come from another sample of the same person, matched by shared clones. The specimen sequenced was peripheral blood. The CDR3 reads CATAEQGGLSGANVLTF. In nucleotides, the sequence is TGTGCCACCGCCGAACAGGGAGGACTCTCTGGGGCCAACGTCCTGACTTTC.